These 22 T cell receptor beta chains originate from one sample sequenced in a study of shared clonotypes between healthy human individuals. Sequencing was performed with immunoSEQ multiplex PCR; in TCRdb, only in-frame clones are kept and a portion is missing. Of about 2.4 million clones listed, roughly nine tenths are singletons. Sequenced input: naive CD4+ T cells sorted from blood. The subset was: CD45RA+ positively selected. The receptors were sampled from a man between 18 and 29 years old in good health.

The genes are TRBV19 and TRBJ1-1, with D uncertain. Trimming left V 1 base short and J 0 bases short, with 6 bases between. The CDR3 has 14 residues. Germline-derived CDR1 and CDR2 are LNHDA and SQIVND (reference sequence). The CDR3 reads CASSIGTMNTEAFF. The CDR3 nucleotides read TGTGCCAGTAGTATAGGCACTATGAACACTGAAGCTTTCTTT.

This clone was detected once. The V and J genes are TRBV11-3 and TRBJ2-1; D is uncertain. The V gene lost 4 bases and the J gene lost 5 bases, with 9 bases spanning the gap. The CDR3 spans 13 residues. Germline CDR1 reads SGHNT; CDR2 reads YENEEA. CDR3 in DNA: TGTGCCAGCAGCTCGTGGGCAGACAATGAGCAGTTCTTC. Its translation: CASSSWADNEQFF.

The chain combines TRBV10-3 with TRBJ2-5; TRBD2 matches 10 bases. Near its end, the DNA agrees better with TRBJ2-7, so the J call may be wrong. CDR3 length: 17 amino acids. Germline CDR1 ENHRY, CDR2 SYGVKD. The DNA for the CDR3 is TGTGCCATCAGGGGGGCTAGCGGGAGCCCGAGCTCCTACGAGCAGTACTTC. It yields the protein CAIRGASGSPSSYEQYF.

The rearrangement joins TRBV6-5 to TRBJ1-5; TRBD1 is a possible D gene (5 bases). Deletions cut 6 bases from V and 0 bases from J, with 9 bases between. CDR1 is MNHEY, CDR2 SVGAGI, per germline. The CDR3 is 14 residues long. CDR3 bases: TGTGCCAGCAGCCCCGACAGTAGCAATCAGCCCCAGCATTTT. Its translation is CASSPDSSNQPQHF.

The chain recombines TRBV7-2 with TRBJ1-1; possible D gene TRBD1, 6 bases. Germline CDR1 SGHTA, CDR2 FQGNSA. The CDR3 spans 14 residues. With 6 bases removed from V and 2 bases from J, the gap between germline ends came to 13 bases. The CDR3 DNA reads TGTGCCAGCAGTTCCGGACAGTTCAACACTGAAGCTTTCTTT. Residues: CASSSGQFNTEAFF.

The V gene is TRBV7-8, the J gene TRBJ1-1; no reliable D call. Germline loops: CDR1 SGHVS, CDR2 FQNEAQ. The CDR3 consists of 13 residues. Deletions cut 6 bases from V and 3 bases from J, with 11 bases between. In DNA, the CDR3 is TGTGCCAGCAGTCTTTACGTCGACACTGAAGCTTTCTTT. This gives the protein CASSLYVDTEAFF.

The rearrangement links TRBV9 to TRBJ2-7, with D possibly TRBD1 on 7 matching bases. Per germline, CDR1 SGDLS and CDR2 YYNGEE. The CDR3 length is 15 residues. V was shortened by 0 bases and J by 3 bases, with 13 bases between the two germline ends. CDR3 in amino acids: CASSVATGDFYEQYF. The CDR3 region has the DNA TGTGCCAGCAGCGTAGCTACAGGGGACTTCTACGAGCAGTACTTC. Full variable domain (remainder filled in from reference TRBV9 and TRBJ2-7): DSGVTQTPKHLITATGQRVTLRCSPRSGDLSVYWYQQSLDQGLQFLIQYYNGEERAKGNILERFSAQQFPDLHSELNLSSLELGDSALYFCASSVATGDFYEQYFGPGTRLTVT.

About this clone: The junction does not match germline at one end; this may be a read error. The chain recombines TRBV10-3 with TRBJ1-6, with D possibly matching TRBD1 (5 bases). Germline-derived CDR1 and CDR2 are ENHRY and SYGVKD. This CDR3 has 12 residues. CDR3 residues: CAISQSGTHETF. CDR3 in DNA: TGTGCCATCAGTCAATCCGGGACCCATGAAACCTTT.

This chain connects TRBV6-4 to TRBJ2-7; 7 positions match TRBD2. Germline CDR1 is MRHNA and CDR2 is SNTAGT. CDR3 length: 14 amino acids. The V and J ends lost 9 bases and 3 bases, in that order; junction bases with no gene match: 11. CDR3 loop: CASYPGGVNYEQYF. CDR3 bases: TGTGCCAGTTACCCGGGGGGAGTGAACTACGAGCAGTACTTC.

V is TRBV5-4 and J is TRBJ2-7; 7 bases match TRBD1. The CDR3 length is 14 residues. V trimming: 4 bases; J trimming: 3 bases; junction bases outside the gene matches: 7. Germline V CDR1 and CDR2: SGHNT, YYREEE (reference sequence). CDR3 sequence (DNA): TGTGCCAGCAGCCGGGACAGCGCCGTCTACGAGCAGTACTTC. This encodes CASSRDSAVYEQYF.

Here the CDR3 DNA reads TGTGCCTGGAGTCCACAGGGGAGTGGCGGCTACACCTTC. This gives the protein CAWSPQGSGGYTF. The chain links TRBV30 to TRBJ1-2; 7 bases are shared with TRBD1. The CDR3 length is 13 residues. V was pared by 2 bases and J by 8 bases, with 8 bases of the junction left unmatched. Per the germline V gene, CDR1 is GTSNPN and CDR2 is SVGIG (reference sequence).

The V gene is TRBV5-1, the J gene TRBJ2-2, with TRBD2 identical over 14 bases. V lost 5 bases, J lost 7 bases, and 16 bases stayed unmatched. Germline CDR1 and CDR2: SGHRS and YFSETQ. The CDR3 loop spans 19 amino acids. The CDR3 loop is CASRGGTSGSGGDGGELFF. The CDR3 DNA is TGCGCCAGCAGGGGAGGGACTAGCGGGAGTGGAGGAGACGGCGGGGAGCTGTTTTTT. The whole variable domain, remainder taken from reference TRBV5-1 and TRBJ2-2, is KAGVTQTPRYLIKTRGQQVTLSCSPISGHRSVSWYQQTPGQGLQFLFEYFSETQRNKGNFPGRFSGRQFSNSRSEMNVSTLELGDSALYLCASRGGTSGSGGDGGELFFGEGSRLTVL.

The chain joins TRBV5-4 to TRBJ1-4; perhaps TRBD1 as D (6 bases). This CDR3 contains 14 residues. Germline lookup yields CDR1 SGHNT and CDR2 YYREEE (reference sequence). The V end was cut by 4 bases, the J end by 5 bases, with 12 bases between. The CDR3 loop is CASSVGTGNEKLFF. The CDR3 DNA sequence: TGTGCCAGCAGCGTAGGCACAGGGAATGAAAAACTGTTTTTT.

CDR3 region: CASSIQGARETQYF. DNA for the CDR3: TGTGCCAGCAGTATACAGGGGGCTCGGGAGACCCAGTACTTC. The chain joins TRBV28 to TRBJ2-5; 9 nucleotides match TRBD1. V lost 5 bases to trimming and J lost 5 bases; unmatched junction nucleotides: 6. The germline gives CDR1 MDHEN, CDR2 SYDVKM. This CDR3 region has 14 residues.

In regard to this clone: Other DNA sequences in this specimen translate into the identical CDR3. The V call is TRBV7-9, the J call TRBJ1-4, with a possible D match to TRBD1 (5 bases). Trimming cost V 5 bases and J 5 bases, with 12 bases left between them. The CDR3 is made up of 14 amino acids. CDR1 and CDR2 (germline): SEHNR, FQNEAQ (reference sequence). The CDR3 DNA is TGTGCCAGCAGCCCCGGGACTCCGAATGAAAAACTGTTTTTT. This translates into CASSPGTPNEKLFF.

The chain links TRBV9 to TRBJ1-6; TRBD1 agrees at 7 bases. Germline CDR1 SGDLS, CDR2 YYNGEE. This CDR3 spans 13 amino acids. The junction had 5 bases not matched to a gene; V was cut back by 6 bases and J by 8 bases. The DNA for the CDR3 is TGTGCCAGCAAGGGCCAGGGGGATTCACCCCTCCACTTT. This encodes CASKGQGDSPLHF.

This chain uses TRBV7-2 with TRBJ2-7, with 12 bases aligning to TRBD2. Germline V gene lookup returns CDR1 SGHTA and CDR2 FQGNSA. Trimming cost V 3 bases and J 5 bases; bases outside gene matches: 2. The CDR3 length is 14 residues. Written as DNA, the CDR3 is TGTGCCAGCAGCTTGACTAGCGGGAGCAACGAGCAGTACTTC. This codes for CASSLTSGSNEQYF.

The CDR3 loop reads CASSLAFGQGGTDTQYF. In DNA form, the CDR3 reads TGTGCCAGCAGCTTAGCGTTCGGGCAGGGGGGCACAGATACGCAGTATTTT. J is TRBJ2-3 and V is TRBV7-6; 7 bases fit TRBD1. Trimming at V came to 0 bases and at J to 1 base, leaving 7 bases not matched to a gene. In germline, CDR1 is SGHVS, CDR2 FNYEAQ. This CDR3 is built from 17 residues.

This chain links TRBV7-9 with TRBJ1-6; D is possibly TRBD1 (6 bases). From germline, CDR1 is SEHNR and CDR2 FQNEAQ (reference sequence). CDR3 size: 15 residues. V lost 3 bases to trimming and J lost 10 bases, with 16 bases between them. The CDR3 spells CASSLGGRAISPLHF. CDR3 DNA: TGTGCCAGCAGCTTGGGGGGCAGGGCCATCTCACCCCTCCACTTT.

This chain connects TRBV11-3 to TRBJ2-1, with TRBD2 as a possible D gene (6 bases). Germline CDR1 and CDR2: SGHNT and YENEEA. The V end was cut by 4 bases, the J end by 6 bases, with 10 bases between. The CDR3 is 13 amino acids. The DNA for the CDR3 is TGTGCCAGCAGCTCCTTCGGGAGCAATGAGCAGTTCTTC. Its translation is CASSSFGSNEQFF.

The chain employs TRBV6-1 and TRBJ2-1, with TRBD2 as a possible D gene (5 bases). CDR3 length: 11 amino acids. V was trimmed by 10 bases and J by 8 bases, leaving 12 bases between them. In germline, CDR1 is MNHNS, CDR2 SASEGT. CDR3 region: CATILAHEQFF. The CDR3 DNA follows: TGTGCCACCATCCTAGCCCATGAGCAGTTCTTC.

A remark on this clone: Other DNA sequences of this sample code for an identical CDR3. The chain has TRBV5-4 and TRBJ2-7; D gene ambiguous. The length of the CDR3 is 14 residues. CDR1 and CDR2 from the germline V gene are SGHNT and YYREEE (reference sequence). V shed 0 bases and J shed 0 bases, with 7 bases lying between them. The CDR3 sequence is CASSLDAGSYEQYF. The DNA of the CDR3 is TGTGCCAGCAGCTTGGACGCCGGCTCCTACGAGCAGTACTTC.